These 30 T cell receptor beta chains share one sample of origin, sequenced in a study of T cell responses to AZD1222 COVID-19 vaccine. Clones were read by immunoSEQ multiplex PCR, and TCRdb kept only the in-frame ones, dropping some. The data hold some 160,000 clones, with 87% observed a single time. The material was peripheral blood, obtained 28 days after the second AZD1222 dose. Every receptor here comes from an adult who received the AZD1222 COVID-19 vaccine.

The rearrangement joins TRBV19 to TRBJ2-1; 8 bases map to TRBD2. The V gene's germline CDR1 is LNHDA and CDR2 SQIVND (reference sequence). The CDR3 is 16 amino acids. V dropped 8 bases and J dropped 2; count of bases not matched to a gene: 11. CDR3 nucleotides: TGTGCCAGTGATGTGGGGCTAGCGGGCGCCTACAATGAGCAGTTCTTC. Translating gives CASDVGLAGAYNEQFF. Together with reference TRBV19 and TRBJ2-1, the CDR3 gives the full variable domain: DGGITQSPKYLFRKEGQNVTLSCEQNLNHDAMYWYRQDPGQGLRLIYYSQIVNDFQKGDIAEGYSVSREKKESFPLTVTSAQKNPTAFYLCASDVGLAGAYNEQFFGPGTRLTVL.

This clone has a handful of counts. The chain carries TRBV19 and TRBJ2-5; 7 nucleotides match TRBD2. V dropped 4 bases and J dropped 2; count of bases not matched to a gene: 7. Germline V gives CDR1 LNHDA, CDR2 SQIVND (reference sequence). The length of the CDR3 is 15 residues. In nucleotides, the CDR3 is TGTGCCAGTAGTAAGGGAGGGAGCGGTCAAGAGACCCAGTACTTC. This sequence encodes CASSKGGSGQETQYF.

The chain carries TRBV12-5 and TRBJ1-5; D remains unclear. Germline V gene lookup returns CDR1 LGHNT and CDR2 FRNRAP. This CDR3 spans 13 amino acids. V gave up 7 bases and J gave up 0 bases, with 7 bases separating them. The CDR3 DNA reads TGTGCTAGTGTCGAATATAGCAATCAGCCCCAGCATTTT. Protein product: CASVEYSNQPQHF.

This sequence joins TRBV12-3 or TRBV12-4 and TRBJ2-7; D is unclear. V dropped 11 bases and J dropped 3 bases, with 11 bases sitting between them. The CDR3 totals 11 residues. The CDR3 nucleotides are TGTGCCTCCTCTTTCCGCTACGAGCAGTACTTC. Protein product: CASSFRYEQYF.

V gene TRBV7-8 combines with J gene TRBJ1-5; D unresolved. The CDR3 totals 16 residues. V lost 5 bases and J 0 bases, leaving 14 bases between the germline ends. The germline gives CDR1 SGHVS, CDR2 FQNEAQ. The CDR3 spells CASSPFAYSSNQPQHF. CDR3 nucleotide sequence: TGTGCCAGCAGCCCCTTCGCCTATAGTAGCAATCAGCCCCAGCATTTT. The entire variable domain, with the rest obtained from reference TRBV7-8 and TRBJ1-5, is as follows: GAGVSQSPRYKVAKRGQDVALRCDPISGHVSLFWYQQALGQGPEFLTYFQNEAQLDKSGLPSDRFFAERPEGSVSTLKIQRTQQEDSAVYLCASSPFAYSSNQPQHFGDGTRLSIL.

The chain carries TRBV29-1 and TRBJ2-3; a weak D match, TRBD2 (6 bases). Germline CDR1 SQVTM, CDR2 ANQGSEA. The CDR3 contains 12 residues. V was trimmed by 5 bases and J by 2 bases, leaving 8 bases between them. The CDR3 DNA is TGCAGCGTTCTAGCGTTCACAGATACGCAGTATTTT. It specifies CSVLAFTDTQYF.

The chain is built from TRBV10-3 and TRBJ1-1; possibly TRBD1 for D (6 bases). The germline V and J ends were trimmed by 2 bases and 4 bases, with 14 bases remaining between them. The CDR3 extends over 15 amino acids. Germline CDR1 ENHRY, CDR2 SYGVKD. The CDR3 reads CAISEPRGGSTEAFF. CDR3 nucleotides: TGTGCCATCAGTGAGCCGAGGGGGGGTAGCACTGAAGCTTTCTTT.

The chain recombines TRBV7-2 with TRBJ1-2; 7 nucleotides line up with TRBD1. Trimming took 1 base from V and 8 from J; bases not matched to a gene: 4. Germline lookup yields CDR1 SGHTA and CDR2 FQGNSA. This CDR3 has 13 amino acids. This CDR3 is CASSLDTGVGYTF. As DNA, the CDR3 is TGTGCCAGCAGCTTAGATACAGGGGTGGGCTACACCTTC.

The rearrangement uses TRBV6-5 and TRBJ1-6; 10 bases align to TRBD1. Germline V gives CDR1 MNHEY, CDR2 SVGAGI. J was trimmed by 9 bases and V by 5 bases; bases with no gene match: 7. This CDR3 spans 15 amino acids. The DNA of the CDR3 is TGTGCCAGCAGTATTCGACAGGGGGCTAGTTCACCCCTCCACTTT. Encoded protein: CASSIRQGASSPLHF.

The genes are TRBV4-2 and TRBJ2-2; weak D call: TRBD2 (5 bases). This CDR3 spans 15 amino acids. Trimming pared 2 bases from V and 6 bases from J, leaving 13 bases between. The V gene's germline CDR1 is LGHNA and CDR2 YNFKEQ. The chain's CDR3 is CASSQTRYLSGELFF. In DNA form, the CDR3 reads TGTGCCAGCAGCCAAACTAGATATCTGTCCGGGGAGCTGTTTTTT.

The rearrangement links TRBV2 to TRBJ1-3; 8 nucleotides match TRBD1. The V gene end was trimmed by 6 bases and the J gene end by 0 bases; junction bases not matched to a gene: 7. Germline-derived CDR1 and CDR2 are SNHLY and FYNNEI. The CDR3 contains 16 residues. This chain's CDR3 is CASRGGTGFSGNTIYF. CDR3 nucleotides: TGTGCCAGCAGGGGGGGGACAGGTTTCTCTGGAAACACCATATATTTT.

The V call is TRBV6-5, the J call TRBJ2-7; 8 positions agree with TRBD1. Germline V CDR1 and CDR2: MNHEY, SVGAGI. CDR3 length: 15 amino acids. V shed 2 bases, J shed 2 bases, and the junction held 5 bases outside the gene matches. CDR3 residues: CASSYTQGDPYEQYF. DNA of the CDR3: TGTGCCAGCAGTTACACACAGGGGGACCCCTACGAGCAGTACTTC.

The genes are TRBV11-2 and TRBJ2-2; D gene uncertain. The CDR3 contains 17 residues. Per germline, CDR1 SGHAT and CDR2 FQNNGV. V was cut by 2 bases and J by 4 bases, with 17 bases left in between. CDR3 protein: CASSLIPPGGITGELFF. CDR3 bases: TGTGCCAGCAGCTTAATCCCCCCCGGCGGAATCACCGGGGAGCTGTTTTTT.

This chain joins TRBV14 and TRBJ2-7; 10 bases are a match to TRBD1. The V gene end was trimmed by 4 bases and the J gene end by 0 bases; junction bases not matched to a gene: 9. Germline CDR1 is SGHDN and CDR2 is FVKESK. The CDR3 length is 17 residues. CDR3 bases: TGTGCCAGCAGCCCATCCGGGACAGGGGTTATCTCCTACGAGCAGTACTTC. Its protein is CASSPSGTGVISYEQYF. Combining the CDR3 with reference TRBV14 and TRBJ2-7 gives the whole variable domain EAGVTQFPSHSVIEKGQTVTLRCDPISGHDNLYWYRRVMGKEIKFLLHFVKESKQDESGMPNNRFLAERTGGTYSTLKVQPAELEDSGVYFCASSPSGTGVISYEQYFGPGTRLTVT.

This clone was counted once. V usage is TRBV19 and J usage is TRBJ1-1; unclear D gene. The germline CDR1 and CDR2 sequences are LNHDA and SQIVND (reference sequence). The CDR3 sequence is 12 residues long. V was clipped by 7 bases and J by 1 base, with 7 bases between them. The CDR3 is CASKEGNTEAFF. CDR3 nucleotide sequence: TGTGCCAGTAAAGAGGGGAACACTGAAGCTTTCTTT. Based on the CDR3 plus reference TRBV19 and TRBJ1-1, the full variable domain is DGGITQSPKYLFRKEGQNVTLSCEQNLNHDAMYWYRQDPGQGLRLIYYSQIVNDFQKGDIAEGYSVSREKKESFPLTVTSAQKNPTAFYLCASKEGNTEAFFGQGTRLTVV.

The chain employs TRBV29-1 and TRBJ2-5, with TRBD2 identical over 9 bases. The CDR3 sequence is 13 residues long. Losses at the gene ends were 8 bases for V and 1 base for J; bases not matched to a gene: 5. From germline, CDR1 is SQVTM and CDR2 ANQGSEA. This CDR3 reads CSHAGGFQETQYF. The CDR3 DNA reads TGCAGCCACGCGGGGGGGTTCCAAGAGACCCAGTACTTC.

The rearrangement uses TRBV6-5 and TRBJ1-1; 8 bases map to TRBD1. J was trimmed by 5 bases and V by 6 bases; bases with no gene match: 11. This CDR3 is 15 amino acids long. Germline CDR1 MNHEY, CDR2 SVGAGI. The CDR3 protein is CASRSGRGQMTEAFF. The DNA for the CDR3 is TGTGCCAGCAGGTCCGGCAGGGGGCAAATGACTGAAGCTTTCTTT.

V is TRBV6-5 and J is TRBJ1-5; tentatively, D is TRBD1 (6 bases). V shed 6 bases and J shed 3 bases, with 15 bases lying between them. This CDR3 region has 15 residues. Germline V gene lookup returns CDR1 MNHEY and CDR2 SVGAGI. CDR3 region: CASSHDRTLNQPQHF. The CDR3 DNA sequence: TGTGCCAGCAGCCATGACAGGACCCTCAATCAGCCCCAGCATTTT.

The J gene is TRBJ1-1, the V gene TRBV27, with D possibly being TRBD1 (5 bases). V was shortened by 3 bases and J by 10 bases, with 12 bases between the two germline ends. CDR1 is MNHEY, CDR2 SMNVEV, per germline (reference sequence). The CDR3 has 12 amino acids. In DNA form, the CDR3 reads TGTGCCAGCAGTTTCTGGCAGGGAAGAGCTTTCTTT. Translated, it gives CASSFWQGRAFF.

This chain connects TRBV19 to TRBJ1-3, with a tentative D call TRBD1 (5 bases). CDR1 and CDR2 (germline): LNHDA, SQIVND (reference sequence). Deletions cut 4 bases from V and 2 bases from J, with 9 bases between. This CDR3 region has 14 residues. CDR3 in amino acids: CASSTGTAGNTIYF. In DNA form, the CDR3 reads TGTGCCAGTAGTACCGGGACGGCTGGAAACACCATATATTTT.

DNA for the CDR3: TGTGCCAGCAGCTTAGAGTGGACTAGGGGTAAAGAGACCCAGTACTTC. As protein: CASSLEWTRGKETQYF. V usage is TRBV7-6 and J usage is TRBJ2-5, with 7 bases matching TRBD2. The germline V gene encodes CDR1 SGHVS and CDR2 FNYEAQ. Trimming at V came to 1 base and at J to 3 bases, leaving 8 bases not matched to a gene. This CDR3 has 16 amino acids.

The J gene is TRBJ1-1, the V gene TRBV5-1, with 10 positions matching TRBD1. The CDR3 extends over 15 amino acids. Germline-derived CDR1 and CDR2 are SGHRS and YFSETQ. The V segment lost 5 bases and the J segment 0 bases; nucleotides outside the gene matches: 4. CDR3 sequence: CASRPTGGLNTEAFF. The CDR3 region has the DNA TGCGCCAGCAGACCGACAGGGGGCCTGAACACTGAAGCTTTCTTT.

This chain joins TRBV6-5 and TRBJ1-3; D remains unclear. The CDR3 contains 13 residues. Germline CDR1 MNHEY, CDR2 SVGAGI. V was clipped by 6 bases and J by 0 bases, with 6 bases between them. The CDR3 here is CASRLRSGNTIYF. CDR3 DNA: TGTGCCAGCAGACTGCGCTCTGGAAACACCATATATTTT.

The V call is TRBV5-5, the J call TRBJ1-2; D unclear. The CDR3 has 16 residues. CDR1 is SGHKS, CDR2 YYEKEE, per germline (reference sequence). V shed 2 bases and J shed 6 bases, with 20 bases lying between them. CDR3 sequence: CASSLPKRLLGDGYTF. In DNA form, the CDR3 reads TGTGCCAGCAGCTTACCCAAAAGACTGCTCGGGGATGGCTACACCTTC.

This clone was seen just once. The gene calls are TRBV7-5 and TRBJ1-1. TRBV7-5 is noted as a pseudogene. The CDR3 contains 16 residues. CDR3 sequence reads: CVRSLTVPGGYTEAFF. The CDR3 DNA reads as TGTGTCAGAAGCTTAACCGTCCCAGGAGGGTACACTGAAGCTTTCTTT.

V gene TRBV19 combines with J gene TRBJ2-7; 11 bases match TRBD2. The ends lost 4 bases at V and 7 bases at J; junction bases unmatched: 12. The CDR3 length is 16 residues. The V gene's germline CDR1 is LNHDA and CDR2 SQIVND (reference sequence). Here the CDR3 reads CASSTSWTSGLGEQYF. CDR3 nucleotides: TGTGCCAGTAGTACCTCTTGGACTAGCGGGCTGGGGGAGCAGTACTTC.

This rearrangement joins TRBV15 to TRBJ1-6; a possible D gene is TRBD1 (5 bases). CDR1 LNHNV and CDR2 YYDKDF come from the germline V gene (reference sequence). CDR3 size: 15 residues. V dropped 3 bases and J dropped 6 bases, with 12 bases sitting between them. The CDR3 sequence is CATSSAGTLNSPLHF. CDR3 bases: TGTGCCACCAGCAGCGCCGGGACTCTTAATTCACCCCTCCACTTT.

The genes are TRBV4-1 and TRBJ2-1; 10 nucleotides align to TRBD2. The CDR3 has 16 residues. Per the germline V gene, CDR1 is MGHRA and CDR2 is YSYEKL. Unmatched junction bases numbered 8, after V lost 5 bases and J lost 4 bases. The CDR3: CASSTERGGGYNEQFF. CDR3 bases: TGCGCCAGCAGCACCGAGCGGGGGGGCGGTTACAATGAGCAGTTCTTC.

This clone was detected a few times. The CDR3 DNA follows: TGTGCCAGCAGTTTGACCGGGACAGGGAGTTCACCCCTCCACTTT. It specifies CASSLTGTGSSPLHF. This chain connects TRBV28 to TRBJ1-6, with TRBD1 matching over 9 bases. This CDR3 comprises 15 residues. J was trimmed by 9 bases and V by 3 bases; bases with no gene match: 6. Germline V gene lookup returns CDR1 MDHEN and CDR2 SYDVKM.

The rearrangement uses TRBV2 and TRBJ1-2; 10 positions match TRBD1. Germline V CDR1 and CDR2: SNHLY, FYNNEI. This CDR3 spans 17 amino acids. V dropped 5 bases and J dropped 2; count of bases not matched to a gene: 11. The CDR3, as DNA: TGTGCCAGCAGTCAGGACAGGGGGTATTTGGACAACTATGGCTACACCTTC. Its protein product is CASSQDRGYLDNYGYTF.